These T cell receptor beta chains were read from a single sample in a study of T cell responses to AZD1222 COVID-19 vaccine. Using immunoSEQ multiplex PCR, the repertoire was profiled, and TCRdb retains in-frame clones only, with some absent. This table has more than 75,000 clones, more than 70% appearing once. Sequencing was performed on peripheral blood, taken 28 days after the second AZD1222 dose. These receptors were obtained from an adult who received the AZD1222 COVID-19 vaccine. The CDR3 runs from the conserved cysteine through the conserved F or W. A D gene is named only where the DNA matches it firmly. For some rows the clone size is stated as once, few or many, or as a class when expanded; others skip it.

d_call	v_call	j_call	clone_size	cdr3_nt	cdr3_aa
TRBD2	TRBV27	TRBJ2-1	.	TGTGCCAGCTGGACTAGCCGGGATGAGCAGTTCTTC	CASWTSRDEQFF
.	TRBV29-1	TRBJ2-4	.	TGCAGCGGCGCGGTATCAGCCAAAAACATTCAGTACTTC	CSGAVSAKNIQYF
TRBD2	TRBV7-6	TRBJ2-3	.	TGTGCCAGCAGCTTATATCTAGCGGGGACTAGCACAGATACGCAGTATTTT	CASSLYLAGTSTDTQYF
TRBD2	TRBV18	TRBJ2-7	.	TGTGCCAGCTCACCTGGGGTAGCGGGAGTTTCCGCCTACGAGCAGTACTTC	CASSPGVAGVSAYEQYF
TRBD1	TRBV2	TRBJ1-5	.	TGTGCCAGCAGCGGACAGGGGTATAGCAATCAGCCCCAGCATTTT	CASSGQGYSNQPQHF
.	TRBV10-3	TRBJ1-5	.	TGTGCCACCCAAACCGCTGGGAATCAGCCCCAGCATTTT	CATQTAGNQPQHF
.	TRBV30	TRBJ1-2	.	TGTGCCTGGATCCCTAGGGCCTTTAACTATGGCTACACCTTC	CAWIPRAFNYGYTF
TRBD2	TRBV6-1	TRBJ2-7	few	TGTGCCAGCAGTGAGGGACTAGCGGGATCCTACGAGCAGTACTTC	CASSEGLAGSYEQYF
.	TRBV5-1	TRBJ2-3	.	TGCGCCAGCAGCTTGGCCTTTGGAGATACGCAGTATTTT	CASSLAFGDTQYF
.	TRBV6-5	TRBJ1-2	.	TGTGCCAGCGCCGACAGGCACTATGGCTACACCTTC	CASADRHYGYTF
TRBD1	TRBV24-1	TRBJ2-1	.	TGTGCCACCAGTGACAGGGGGCCGTTCAATGAGCAGTTCTTC	CATSDRGPFNEQFF